This T cell receptor beta chain emerged from a study of OX40 agonist ivuxolimab in advanced cancers. The V gene's germline CDR1 is PRHDT and CDR2 FYEKMQ (reference sequence). The CDR3 is 17 amino acids. Between the trimmed V and J ends, which lost 4 bases and 3 bases, there was a span of 22 bases. Method: immunoSEQ multiplex PCR; TCRdb's copy keeps in-frame clones and lacks some. The sample lists roughly 18,000 clones; just under 75% were seen once. This receptor was identified in an adult with an advanced solid tumor such as melanoma, head and neck, liver or kidney cancer. J is TRBJ2-7 and V is TRBV13, with D perhaps matching TRBD1 or TRBD2 (5 bases each). The sample was CD4+ or CD8+ T cells sorted from blood, taken in a trial of the OX40 agonist ivuxolimab. CDR3 loop: CASSSSITPGRFYEQYF. The DNA of the CDR3 is TGTGCCAGCAGCTCATCGATTACTCCGGGACGGTTCTACGAGCAGTACTTC.